One sample yielded the 30 T cell receptor beta chains listed below, sequenced in a study of shared clonotypes between healthy human individuals (dated by TCRdb to the early 2020s). Receptor libraries were prepared by the immunoSEQ multiplex PCR assay. Drawn from immuneACCESS, this table holds only the in-frame rearrangements with V and J called that TCRdb kept. Clones are partly lost; checked studies trace under half to an unresolved V gene and leave the rest unexplained. The sample table shows fewer than 200,000 clones, and about 93% are seen once. Around 0.072% of the sample rests with the top ten. Source material: naive CD4+ T cells sorted from blood. The meaning of the sample's cell subset or site label: CD45RA+ positively selected. The receptor set was obtained from a woman in her thirties in good health.

This chain links TRBV28 with TRBJ1-1; D not certain. The CDR3 loop spans 11 amino acids. The V and J ends lost 6 bases and 3 bases respectively, with 5 bases between them. Germline V gene lookup returns CDR1 MDHEN and CDR2 SYDVKM. CDR3 in amino acids: CASRTYTEAFF. The CDR3 region has the DNA TGTGCCAGCAGAACATACACTGAAGCTTTCTTT.

CDR3 region: CASSGLAGTGFFSEQFF. DNA for the CDR3: TGTGCCAGCAGTGGGCTTGCCGGGACAGGGTTTTTTTCTGAGCAGTTCTTC. V is TRBV25-1 and J is TRBJ2-1; 9 bases map to TRBD1. Trimming at V came to 4 bases and at J to 9 bases, leaving 16 bases not matched to a gene. Germline CDR1 MGHDK, CDR2 SYGVNS. This CDR3 region has 17 residues.

This rearrangement joins TRBV11-2 to TRBJ2-3; D is undetermined. Germline V lookup: CDR1 SGHAT, CDR2 FQNNGV. V dropped 3 bases and J dropped 4 bases, with 8 bases sitting between them. There are 13 residues in the CDR3. The DNA for the CDR3 is TGTGCCAGCAGCTTCGGTGAACCAGATACGCAGTATTTT. Translating it yields CASSFGEPDTQYF.

This chain joins TRBV28 and TRBJ1-2, with unresolved D. The length of the CDR3 is 13 residues. The ends were cut back, 5 bases at V and 3 bases at J, with 10 bases in the middle. The V gene's germline CDR1 is MDHEN and CDR2 SYDVKM. The CDR3 reads CASSALTYYGYTF. In DNA, the CDR3 is TGTGCCAGCAGTGCCCTTACCTACTATGGCTACACCTTC.

This clone has a single count. This chain connects TRBV5-1 to TRBJ1-2; a weak D match, TRBD1 (6 bases). Germline V CDR1 and CDR2: SGHRS, YFSETQ. Between the trimmed V and J ends, which lost 0 bases and 2 bases, there was a span of 11 bases. The CDR3 totals 15 residues. CDR3 sequence: CASSLAWQGNYGYTF. CDR3 bases: TGCGCCAGCAGCTTGGCCTGGCAGGGGAACTATGGCTACACCTTC.

V is TRBV28 and J is TRBJ2-7; weak D call: TRBD1 (6 bases). Germline V gene sequence: CDR1 MDHEN, CDR2 SYDVKM. V lost 1 base and J 3 bases, leaving 13 bases between the germline ends. The CDR3 is made up of 15 amino acids. Written as DNA, the CDR3 is TGTGCCAGCAGTTTATCCGGGACAAGGGGCTACGAGCAGTACTTC. Translating gives CASSLSGTRGYEQYF. Full variable domain (missing parts from reference TRBV28 and TRBJ2-7): DVKVTQSSRYLVKRTGEKVFLECVQDMDHENMFWYRQDPGLGLRLIYFSYDVKMKEKGDIPEGYSVSREKKERFSLILESASTNQTSMYLCASSLSGTRGYEQYFGPGTRLTVT.

This chain connects TRBV7-9 to TRBJ2-5, with D possibly matching TRBD2 (6 bases). The J call may be in error: the DNA end matches TRBJ2-7 better. This CDR3 contains 15 residues. In germline, CDR1 is SEHNR, CDR2 FQNEAQ (reference sequence). The CDR3 nucleotides read TGTGCCAGCAGCGGCCGGGAGAGAGGAGCGTCCGAGCAGTACTTC. Protein: CASSGRERGASEQYF.

This CDR3 is CASSLVSGDEQYF. The CDR3 DNA reads TGTGCCAGCAGCTTAGTCTCGGGGGACGAGCAGTACTTC. This chain links TRBV7-2 with TRBJ2-5, with TRBD2 as a possible D gene (6 bases). TRBJ2-7 explains the end of the DNA better; the J call may be wrong. Germline CDR1 SGHTA, CDR2 FQGNSA. CDR3 size: 13 residues.

This clone was picked up a small number of times. The chain joins TRBV4-2 to TRBJ1-4, with a weak D call TRBD1 (5 bases). Trimming took 6 bases from V and 4 from J, leaving 12 bases between them. This CDR3 has 14 amino acids. The germline V gene has CDR1 LGHNA and CDR2 YNFKEQ. The CDR3: CASRRTGNNEKLFF. The CDR3 region has the DNA TGTGCCAGCAGACGAACAGGAAATAATGAAAAACTGTTTTTT.

This chain links TRBV10-1 with TRBJ1-1; D might be TRBD1 (6 bases). The germline CDR1 and CDR2 sequences are WNHNN and SYGVQD (reference sequence). CDR3 length: 13 amino acids. The V end lost 10 bases, the J end lost 2 bases, and 14 bases lay between the germline ends. Here the CDR3 DNA reads TGCGCCACTGCGGACAGCCAAAACACTGAAGCTTTCTTT. This encodes CATADSQNTEAFF.

V gene TRBV7-8 combines with J gene TRBJ1-6; 9 nucleotides align to TRBD1. The length of the CDR3 is 17 residues. Germline V gene sequence: CDR1 SGHVS, CDR2 FQNEAQ. The ends lost 5 bases at V and 6 bases at J; junction bases unmatched: 11. The CDR3 DNA is TGTGCCAGCAGCCCCCGACTGATGACAGGGGGTAATTCACCCCTCCACTTT. Translating gives CASSPRLMTGGNSPLHF.

The count of this clone is one. The rearrangement joins TRBV28 to TRBJ2-5; weak D call: TRBD1 (6 bases). This CDR3 spans 12 amino acids. Trimming took off 9 bases at V and 1 base at J, with 9 bases between the two ends. Germline lookup yields CDR1 MDHEN and CDR2 SYDVKM. The chain's CDR3 is CARPRGQETQYF. The DNA for the CDR3 is TGTGCCAGGCCCAGGGGCCAAGAGACCCAGTACTTC. The complete variable domain, with remaining parts taken from reference TRBV28 and TRBJ2-5, reads DVKVTQSSRYLVKRTGEKVFLECVQDMDHENMFWYRQDPGLGLRLIYFSYDVKMKEKGDIPEGYSVSREKKERFSLILESASTNQTSMYLCARPRGQETQYFGPGTRLLVL.

The rearrangement links TRBV2 to TRBJ1-5, with D perhaps TRBD1 (5 bases). The CDR3 consists of 14 residues. The V end lost 6 bases, the J end lost 0 bases, and 9 bases lay between the germline ends. Germline V lookup: CDR1 SNHLY, CDR2 FYNNEI. The CDR3 loop is CASRRQNSNQPQHF. CDR3 bases: TGTGCCAGCAGACGACAGAATAGCAATCAGCCCCAGCATTTT.

This sequence joins TRBV27 and TRBJ1-4; 9 nucleotides match TRBD1. Germline trimming cut 8 bases from V and 8 bases from J; bases unmatched to any gene: 9. The CDR3 is 14 residues long. Per the germline V gene, CDR1 is MNHEY and CDR2 is SMNVEV (reference sequence). The CDR3 here is CASGEGQGWEKLFF. The CDR3 region has the DNA TGTGCCAGCGGGGAGGGACAGGGCTGGGAAAAACTGTTTTTT.

The V and J genes are TRBV5-1 and TRBJ2-1, with 7 bases that match TRBD1. With V trimmed by 7 bases and J by 7 bases, 11 bases remained unmatched. CDR3 length equals 14 residues. Germline V gives CDR1 SGHRS, CDR2 YFSETQ. The chain's CDR3 is CASSDRAGRNEQFF. CDR3 nucleotides: TGCGCCAGCTCCGACAGGGCAGGACGAAATGAGCAGTTCTTC. The full variable domain, with the rest looked up from reference TRBV5-1 and TRBJ2-1, is KAGVTQTPRYLIKTRGQQVTLSCSPISGHRSVSWYQQTPGQGLQFLFEYFSETQRNKGNFPGRFSGRQFSNSRSEMNVSTLELGDSALYLCASSDRAGRNEQFFGPGTRLTVL.

The genes are TRBV30 and TRBJ2-1; D is perhaps TRBD2 (6 bases). This CDR3 comprises 14 residues. Germline CDR1 reads GTSNPN; CDR2 reads SVGIG (reference sequence). V lost 4 bases and J 6 bases, leaving 16 bases between the germline ends. The CDR3 is CAWIPSVLCNEQFF. The CDR3 DNA sequence: TGTGCCTGGATACCTAGCGTATTATGCAATGAGCAGTTCTTC.

The gene calls are TRBV18 and TRBJ1-2, with no clear D. CDR1 KGHSH and CDR2 LQKENI come from the germline V gene. Deletions cut 3 bases from V and 3 bases from J, with 8 bases between. The CDR3 covers 13 residues. CDR3 coding DNA: TGTGCCAGCTCACCGGTGGCGGACTATGGCTACACCTTC. Its translation is CASSPVADYGYTF. The full variable domain, with the rest looked up from reference TRBV18 and TRBJ1-2, is NAGVMQNPRHLVRRRGQEARLRCSPMKGHSHVYWYRQLPEEGLKFMVYLQKENIIDESGMPKERFSAEFPKEGPSILRIQQVVRGDSAAYFCASSPVADYGYTFGSGTRLTVV.

V usage is TRBV7-8 and J usage is TRBJ2-2, with D hard to call. Trimming pared 6 bases from V and 4 bases from J, leaving 12 bases between. This CDR3 is 14 amino acids long. The germline V gene encodes CDR1 SGHVS and CDR2 FQNEAQ. For the CDR3, the DNA is TGTGCCAGCAGTTCTCCCCCCGCCACCGGGGAGCTGTTTTTT. Translation gives CASSSPPATGELFF.

This chain joins TRBV9 and TRBJ1-1, with TRBD1 as a possible D gene (5 bases). The CDR3 has 13 residues. Germline lookup yields CDR1 SGDLS and CDR2 YYNGEE. V lost 4 bases to trimming and J lost 6 bases, with 13 bases between them. Here the CDR3 reads CASSLAGGAEAFF. CDR3 sequence (DNA): TGTGCCAGCAGCCTTGCGGGGGGGGCTGAAGCTTTCTTT.

Here the CDR3 reads CASSIRTSGAYEQYF. DNA for the CDR3: TGTGCCAGTAGTATACGGACTAGCGGGGCCTACGAGCAGTACTTC. This chain joins TRBV19 and TRBJ2-7; the match to TRBD2 covers 12 bases. CDR3 size: 15 residues. Unmatched junction bases numbered 1, after V lost 2 bases and J lost 2 bases. The germline gives CDR1 LNHDA, CDR2 SQIVND (reference sequence).

The CDR3 DNA follows: TGTGCCAGCGTAGCGGGCGATAGAAGAGAGCAGTACTTC. The encoded protein is CASVAGDRREQYF. The chain combines TRBV6-1 with TRBJ2-5; 7 positions match TRBD2. CDR3 length: 13 residues. J was trimmed by 11 bases and V by 8 bases; bases with no gene match: 14. CDR1 MNHNS and CDR2 SASEGT come from the germline V gene.

The chain combines TRBV28 with TRBJ1-4; D may be TRBD1 (5 bases). This CDR3 is built from 13 residues. CDR1 is MDHEN, CDR2 SYDVKM, per germline. The CDR3 loop is CVTWAGIAGKLFF. In nucleotides, the CDR3 is TGTGTAACTTGGGCAGGGATCGCCGGAAAACTGTTTTTT.

The chain couples TRBV2 to TRBJ2-7; 10 bases fit TRBD2. From germline, CDR1 is SNHLY and CDR2 FYNNEI. V dropped 2 bases and J dropped 6; count of bases not matched to a gene: 7. This CDR3 is 15 amino acids long. Here the CDR3 reads CASSERLAGASEQYF. CDR3 coding DNA: TGTGCCAGCAGTGAACGCCTAGCGGGAGCCAGCGAGCAGTACTTC.

CDR3 in DNA: TGCGCCAGCAGAGGGACAGTGAACACTGAAGCTTTCTTT. Amino acid sequence: CASRGTVNTEAFF. This chain uses TRBV10-2 with TRBJ1-1, with TRBD1 matching over 7 bases. The CDR3 loop spans 13 amino acids. Germline-derived CDR1 and CDR2 are WSHSY and SAAADI. V lost 6 bases, J lost 0 bases, and 1 base stayed unmatched.

The J gene is TRBJ1-1, the V gene TRBV19; tentatively, D is TRBD1 (6 bases). CDR3 length: 13 residues. Germline loops: CDR1 LNHDA, CDR2 SQIVND (reference sequence). V gave up 3 bases and J gave up 3 bases, with 8 bases separating them. The CDR3 here is CASSMAGDTEAFF. Here the CDR3 DNA reads TGTGCCAGTAGTATGGCAGGGGACACTGAAGCTTTCTTT.

A few counts support this clone. The V call is TRBV7-9, the J call TRBJ1-2; no definite D call. V lost 6 bases and J 6 bases, leaving 20 bases between the germline ends. CDR3 size: 15 residues. CDR1 is SEHNR, CDR2 FQNEAQ, per germline (reference sequence). The CDR3 DNA sequence: TGTGCCAGCAGATCCTCCGGGAAACACGAGAATGGCTACACCTTC. It encodes CASRSSGKHENGYTF.

The genes are TRBV18 and TRBJ2-2; D not certain. The CDR3 covers 13 residues. V lost 1 base and J lost 6, with 6 bases in between. Germline V lookup: CDR1 KGHSH, CDR2 LQKENI. The CDR3 sequence: CASSPQRPGELFF. DNA of the CDR3: TGTGCCAGCTCACCACAACGACCCGGGGAGCTGTTTTTT.

The chain joins TRBV28 to TRBJ1-2, with 7 bases aligning to TRBD1. Germline CDR1 and CDR2: MDHEN and SYDVKM. The V and J ends lost 4 bases and 1 base, in that order; junction bases with no gene match: 6. This CDR3 region has 15 residues. Here the CDR3 DNA reads TGTGCCAGCAGTTCCCCGGGACAGATTAACTATGGCTACACCTTC. As protein: CASSSPGQINYGYTF.

J is TRBJ2-1 and V is TRBV18, with 7 bases aligning to TRBD2. Trimming took 2 bases from V and 5 from J; bases not matched to a gene: 6. Germline V gives CDR1 KGHSH, CDR2 LQKENI. The CDR3 runs to 15 residues. The CDR3 protein is CASSPFQRENNEQFF. In DNA, the CDR3 is TGTGCCAGCTCACCATTCCAGCGGGAAAACAATGAGCAGTTCTTC.

The rearrangement uses TRBV10-1 and TRBJ2-7; 8 bases match TRBD2. V lost 5 bases to trimming and J lost 7 bases; unmatched junction nucleotides: 10. Germline CDR1 reads WNHNN; CDR2 reads SYGVQD (reference sequence). The CDR3 is 14 residues long. CDR3 sequence: CASSKRETLGEQYF. The CDR3 region has the DNA TGCGCCAGCAGTAAGCGGGAGACATTGGGGGAGCAGTACTTC.